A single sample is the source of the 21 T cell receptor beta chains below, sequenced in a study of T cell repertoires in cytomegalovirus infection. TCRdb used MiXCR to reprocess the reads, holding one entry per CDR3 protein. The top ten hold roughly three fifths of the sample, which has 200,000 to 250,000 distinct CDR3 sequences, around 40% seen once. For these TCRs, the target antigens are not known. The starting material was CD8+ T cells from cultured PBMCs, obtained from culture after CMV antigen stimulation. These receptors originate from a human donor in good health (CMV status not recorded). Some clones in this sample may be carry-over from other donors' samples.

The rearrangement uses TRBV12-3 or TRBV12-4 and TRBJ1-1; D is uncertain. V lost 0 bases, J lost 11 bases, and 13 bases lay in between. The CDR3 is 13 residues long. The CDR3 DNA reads TGTGCCAGCAGTTTAGCGCGGACTCAATGGGCTTTCTTT. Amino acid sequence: CASSLARTQWAFF.

This CDR3 reads CASSFGQGVNEQYF. CDR3 in DNA: TGTGCCAGCAGTTTTGGACAGGGGGTCAACGAGCAGTACTTC. The chain recombines TRBV27 with TRBJ2-7; 10 nucleotides line up with TRBD1. The junction had 4 bases not matched to a gene; V was cut back by 3 bases and J by 5 bases. The CDR3 totals 14 residues. Germline CDR1 reads MNHEY; CDR2 reads SMNVEV (reference sequence).

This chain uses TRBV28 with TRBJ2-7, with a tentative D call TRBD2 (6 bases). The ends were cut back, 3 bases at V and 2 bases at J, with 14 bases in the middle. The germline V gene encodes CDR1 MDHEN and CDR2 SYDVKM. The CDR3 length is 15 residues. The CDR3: CASSFRGTSAYEQYF. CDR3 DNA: TGTGCCAGCAGTTTCCGGGGGACGTCTGCCTACGAGCAGTACTTC.

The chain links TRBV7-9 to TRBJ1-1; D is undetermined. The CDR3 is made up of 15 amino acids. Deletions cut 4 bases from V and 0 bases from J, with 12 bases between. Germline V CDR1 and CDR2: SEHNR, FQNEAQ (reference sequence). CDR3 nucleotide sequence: TGTGCCAGCAGCTCCACCCGATGGTTGAACACTGAAGCTTTCTTT. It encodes CASSSTRWLNTEAFF.

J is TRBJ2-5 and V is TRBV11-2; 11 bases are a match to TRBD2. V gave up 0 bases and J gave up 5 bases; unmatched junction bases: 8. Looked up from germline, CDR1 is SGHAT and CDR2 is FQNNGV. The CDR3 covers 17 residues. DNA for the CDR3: TGTGCCAGCAGCTTAGATACCCTAGCGGGGGGTCGGGAGACCCAGTACTTC. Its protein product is CASSLDTLAGGRETQYF.

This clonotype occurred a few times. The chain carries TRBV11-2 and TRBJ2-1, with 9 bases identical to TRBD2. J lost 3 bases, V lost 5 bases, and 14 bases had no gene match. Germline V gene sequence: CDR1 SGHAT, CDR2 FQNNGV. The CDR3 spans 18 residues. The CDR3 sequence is CASSRNGGAGGFYNEQFF. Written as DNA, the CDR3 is TGTGCCAGCAGCCGGAACGGAGGGGCGGGGGGGTTCTACAATGAGCAGTTCTTC.

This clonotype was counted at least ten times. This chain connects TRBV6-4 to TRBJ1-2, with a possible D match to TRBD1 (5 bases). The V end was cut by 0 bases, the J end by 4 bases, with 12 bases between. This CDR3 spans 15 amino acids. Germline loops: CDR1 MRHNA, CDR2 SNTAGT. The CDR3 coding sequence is TGTGCCAGCAGTGACTCGAGGCGGGGGGGCTATGGCTACACCTTC. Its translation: CASSDSRRGGYGYTF.

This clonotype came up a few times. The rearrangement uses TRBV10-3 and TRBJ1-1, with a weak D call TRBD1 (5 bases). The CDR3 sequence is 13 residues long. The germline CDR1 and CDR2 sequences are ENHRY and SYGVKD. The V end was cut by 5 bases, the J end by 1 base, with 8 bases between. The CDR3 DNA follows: TGTGCCATCAGTACACAGGAGAACACTGAAGCTTTCTTT. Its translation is CAISTQENTEAFF.

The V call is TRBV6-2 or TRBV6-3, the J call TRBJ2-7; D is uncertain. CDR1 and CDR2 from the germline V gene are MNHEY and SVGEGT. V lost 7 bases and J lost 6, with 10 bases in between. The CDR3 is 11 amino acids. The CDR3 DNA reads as TGTGCCAGCACCAAAGGTGTCGAGCAGTACTTC. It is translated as CASTKGVEQYF.

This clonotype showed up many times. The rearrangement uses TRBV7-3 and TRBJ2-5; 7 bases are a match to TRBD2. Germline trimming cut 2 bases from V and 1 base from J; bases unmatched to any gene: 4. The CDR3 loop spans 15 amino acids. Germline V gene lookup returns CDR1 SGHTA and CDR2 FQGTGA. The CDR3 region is CASSLAASGQETQYF. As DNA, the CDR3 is TGTGCCAGCAGCTTAGCGGCTAGCGGCCAAGAGACCCAGTACTTC. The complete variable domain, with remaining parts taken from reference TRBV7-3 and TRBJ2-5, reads GAGVSQTPSNKVTEKGKYVELRCDPISGHTALYWYRQSLGQGPEFLIYFQGTGAADDSGLPNDRFFAVRPEGSVSTLKIQRTERGDSAVYLCASSLAASGQETQYFGPGTRLLVL.

Here the CDR3 reads CASSLGTGEYYNEQFF. In DNA form, the CDR3 reads TGTGCCAGCAGCTTGGGGACAGGGGAATACTACAATGAGCAGTTCTTC. The chain recombines TRBV7-3 with TRBJ2-1; the match to TRBD1 covers 10 bases. There are 16 residues in the CDR3. V was clipped by 3 bases and J by 3 bases; unmatched bases: 5. Germline assignment: CDR1 SGHTA and CDR2 FQGTGA.

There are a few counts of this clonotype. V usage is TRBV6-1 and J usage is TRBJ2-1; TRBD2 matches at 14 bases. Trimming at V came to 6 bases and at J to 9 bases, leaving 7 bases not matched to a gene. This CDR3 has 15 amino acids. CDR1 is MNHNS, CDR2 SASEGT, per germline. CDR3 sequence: CASSQGTSGRGEQFF. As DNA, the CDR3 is TGTGCCAGCAGCCAAGGGACTAGCGGGAGAGGTGAGCAGTTCTTC.

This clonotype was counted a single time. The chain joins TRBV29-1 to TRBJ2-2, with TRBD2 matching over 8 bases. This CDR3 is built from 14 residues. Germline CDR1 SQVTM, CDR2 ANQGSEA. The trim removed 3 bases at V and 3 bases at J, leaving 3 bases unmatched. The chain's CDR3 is CSVDAGGYTGELFF. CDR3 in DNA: TGCAGCGTTGACGCGGGAGGCTACACCGGGGAGCTGTTTTTT.

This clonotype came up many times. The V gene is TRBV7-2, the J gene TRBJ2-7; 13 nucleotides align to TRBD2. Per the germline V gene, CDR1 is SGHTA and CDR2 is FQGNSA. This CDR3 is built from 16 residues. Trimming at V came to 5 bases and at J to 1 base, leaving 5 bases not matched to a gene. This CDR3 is CASSPTGLAGSYEQYF. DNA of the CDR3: TGTGCCAGCAGCCCAACGGGACTAGCGGGGTCCTACGAGCAGTACTTC. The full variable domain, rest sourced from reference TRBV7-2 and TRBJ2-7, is GAGVSQSPSNKVTEKGKDVELRCDPISGHTALYWYRQSLGQGLEFLIYFQGNSAPDKSGLPSDRFSAERTGGSVSTLTIQRTQQEDSAVYLCASSPTGLAGSYEQYFGPGTRLTVT.

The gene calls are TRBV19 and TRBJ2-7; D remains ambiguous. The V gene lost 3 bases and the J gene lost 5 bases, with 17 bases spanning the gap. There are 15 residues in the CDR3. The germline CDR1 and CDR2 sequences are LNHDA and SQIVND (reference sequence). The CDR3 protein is CASSIQSGSGDEQYF. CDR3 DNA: TGTGCCAGTAGTATTCAGTCCGGGTCTGGGGACGAGCAGTACTTC.

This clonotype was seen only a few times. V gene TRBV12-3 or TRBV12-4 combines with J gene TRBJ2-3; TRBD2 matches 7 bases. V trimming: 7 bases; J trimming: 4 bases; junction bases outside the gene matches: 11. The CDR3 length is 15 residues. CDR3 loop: CASNDLRTRSDTQYF. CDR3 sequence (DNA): TGTGCCAGCAACGATCTCCGGACTAGGTCAGATACGCAGTATTTT.

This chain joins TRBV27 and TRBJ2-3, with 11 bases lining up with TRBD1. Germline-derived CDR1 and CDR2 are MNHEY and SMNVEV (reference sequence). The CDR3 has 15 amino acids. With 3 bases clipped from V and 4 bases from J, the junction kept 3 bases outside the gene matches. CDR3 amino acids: CASSFGDRGSDTQYF. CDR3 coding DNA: TGTGCCAGCAGTTTCGGGGACAGGGGGTCAGATACGCAGTATTTT.

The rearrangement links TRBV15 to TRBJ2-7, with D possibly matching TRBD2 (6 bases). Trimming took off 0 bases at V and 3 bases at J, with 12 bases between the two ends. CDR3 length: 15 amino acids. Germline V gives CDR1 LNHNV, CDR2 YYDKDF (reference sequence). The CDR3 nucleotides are TGTGCCACCAGCAGAGAAATTGGGGGGAGCTACGAGCAGTACTTC. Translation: CATSREIGGSYEQYF.

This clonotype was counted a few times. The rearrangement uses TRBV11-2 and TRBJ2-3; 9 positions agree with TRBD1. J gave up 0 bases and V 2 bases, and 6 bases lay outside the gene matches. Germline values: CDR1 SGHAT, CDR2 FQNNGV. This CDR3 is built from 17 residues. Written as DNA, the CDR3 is TGTGCCAGCAGCTTAAATCGCGGGACAGGGAGCACAGATACGCAGTATTTT. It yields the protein CASSLNRGTGSTDTQYF.

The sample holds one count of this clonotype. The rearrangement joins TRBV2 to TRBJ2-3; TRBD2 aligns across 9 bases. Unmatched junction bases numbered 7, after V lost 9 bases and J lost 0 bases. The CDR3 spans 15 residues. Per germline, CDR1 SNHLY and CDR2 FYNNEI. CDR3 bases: TGTGCCAGGGAGACTAGCGGAGCTAGCACAGATACGCAGTATTTT. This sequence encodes CARETSGASTDTQYF.

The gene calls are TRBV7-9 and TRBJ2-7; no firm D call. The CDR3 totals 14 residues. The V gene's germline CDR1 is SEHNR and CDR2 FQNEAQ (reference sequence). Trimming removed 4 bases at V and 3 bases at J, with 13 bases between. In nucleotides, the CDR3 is TGTGCCAGCAGCTCCCAAGAAAATGTCTACGAGCAGTACTTC. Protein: CASSSQENVYEQYF.